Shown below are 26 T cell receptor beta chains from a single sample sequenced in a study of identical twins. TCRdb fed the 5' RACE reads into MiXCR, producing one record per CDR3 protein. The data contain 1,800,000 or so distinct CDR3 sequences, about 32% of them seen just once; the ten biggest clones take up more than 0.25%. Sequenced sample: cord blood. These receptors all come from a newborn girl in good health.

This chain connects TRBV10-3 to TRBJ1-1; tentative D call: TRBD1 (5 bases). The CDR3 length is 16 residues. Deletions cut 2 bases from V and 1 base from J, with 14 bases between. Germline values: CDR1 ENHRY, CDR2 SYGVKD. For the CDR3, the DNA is TGTGCCATCAGTGAGCCGAGGACGGGGGGGAACACTGAAGCTTTCTTT. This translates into CAISEPRTGGNTEAFF.

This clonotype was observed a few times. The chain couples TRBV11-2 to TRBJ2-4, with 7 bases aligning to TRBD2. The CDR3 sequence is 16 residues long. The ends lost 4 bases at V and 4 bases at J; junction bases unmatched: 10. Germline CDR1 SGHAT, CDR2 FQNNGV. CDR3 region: CASSSEGLAVKNIQYF. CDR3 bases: TGTGCCAGCAGCTCGGAGGGGCTAGCGGTTAAAAACATTCAGTACTTC.

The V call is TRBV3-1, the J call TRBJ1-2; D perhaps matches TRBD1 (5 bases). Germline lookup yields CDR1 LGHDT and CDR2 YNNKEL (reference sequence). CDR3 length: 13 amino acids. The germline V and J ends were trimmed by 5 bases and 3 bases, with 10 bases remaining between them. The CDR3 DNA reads TGTGCCAGCAGCAGGGGCATCGACTATGGCTACACCTTC. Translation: CASSRGIDYGYTF.

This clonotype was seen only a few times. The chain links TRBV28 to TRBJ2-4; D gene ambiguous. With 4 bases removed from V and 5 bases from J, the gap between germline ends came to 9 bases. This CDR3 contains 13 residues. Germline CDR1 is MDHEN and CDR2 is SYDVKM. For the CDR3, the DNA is TGTGCCAGCAGTTGGAAAGGCCAAAACATTCAGTACTTC. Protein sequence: CASSWKGQNIQYF.

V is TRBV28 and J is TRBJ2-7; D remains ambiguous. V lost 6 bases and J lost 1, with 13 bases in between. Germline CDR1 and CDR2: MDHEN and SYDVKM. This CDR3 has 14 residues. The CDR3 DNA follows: TGTGCCAGCAGCCCCACCCCGTTTTCCTACGAGCAGTACTTC. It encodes CASSPTPFSYEQYF. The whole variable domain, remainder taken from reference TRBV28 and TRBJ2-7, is DVKVTQSSRYLVKRTGEKVFLECVQDMDHENMFWYRQDPGLGLRLIYFSYDVKMKEKGDIPEGYSVSREKKERFSLILESASTNQTSMYLCASSPTPFSYEQYFGPGTRLTVT.

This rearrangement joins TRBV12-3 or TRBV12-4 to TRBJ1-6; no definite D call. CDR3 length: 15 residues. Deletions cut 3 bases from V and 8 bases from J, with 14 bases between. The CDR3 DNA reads TGTGCCAGCAGTTTGGAGGGATTTTGGCATTCACCCCTCCACTTT. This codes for CASSLEGFWHSPLHF.

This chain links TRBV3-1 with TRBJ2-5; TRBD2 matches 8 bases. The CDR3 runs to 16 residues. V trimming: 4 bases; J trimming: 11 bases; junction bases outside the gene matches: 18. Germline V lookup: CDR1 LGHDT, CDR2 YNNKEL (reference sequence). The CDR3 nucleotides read TGTGCCAGCAGCCCCCTCGGTAGCGGGGTCTACAATGAGCAGTACTTC. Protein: CASSPLGSGVYNEQYF.

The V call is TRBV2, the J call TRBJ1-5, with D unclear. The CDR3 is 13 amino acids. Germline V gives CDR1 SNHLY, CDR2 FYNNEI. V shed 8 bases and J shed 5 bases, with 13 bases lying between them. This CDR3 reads CASDTSGDQPQHF. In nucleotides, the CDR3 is TGTGCCAGCGACACTTCTGGGGATCAGCCCCAGCATTTT.

The CDR3 DNA sequence: TGCGCCAGCAGCCAAGAGACAGGGAGTGGCTACACCTTC. Protein: CASSQETGSGYTF. J is TRBJ1-2 and V is TRBV4-1; 7 bases match TRBD1. CDR1 and CDR2 from the germline V gene are MGHRA and YSYEKL. Trimming at V came to 0 bases and at J to 7 bases, leaving 2 bases not matched to a gene. There are 13 residues in the CDR3.

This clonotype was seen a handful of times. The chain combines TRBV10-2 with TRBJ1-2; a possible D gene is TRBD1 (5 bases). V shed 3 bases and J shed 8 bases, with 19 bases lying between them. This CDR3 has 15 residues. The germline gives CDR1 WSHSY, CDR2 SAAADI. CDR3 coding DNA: TGCGCCAGCAGTGATCCCGGGACCGCGGCTAGGGGCTACACCTTC. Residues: CASSDPGTAARGYTF.

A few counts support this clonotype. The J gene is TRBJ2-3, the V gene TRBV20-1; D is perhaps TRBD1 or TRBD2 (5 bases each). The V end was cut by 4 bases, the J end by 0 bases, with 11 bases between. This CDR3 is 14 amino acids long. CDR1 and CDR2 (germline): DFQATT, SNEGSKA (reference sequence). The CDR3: CSANRGASTDTQYF. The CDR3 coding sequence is TGCAGTGCTAATAGAGGGGCGAGCACAGATACGCAGTATTTT.

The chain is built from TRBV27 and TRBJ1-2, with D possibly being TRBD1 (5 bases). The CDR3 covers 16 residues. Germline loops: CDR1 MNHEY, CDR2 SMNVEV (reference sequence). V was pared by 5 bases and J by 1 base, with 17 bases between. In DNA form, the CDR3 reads TGTGCCAGCAGTGCGACCCACAGGAATTATAACTATGGCTACACCTTC. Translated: CASSATHRNYNYGYTF.

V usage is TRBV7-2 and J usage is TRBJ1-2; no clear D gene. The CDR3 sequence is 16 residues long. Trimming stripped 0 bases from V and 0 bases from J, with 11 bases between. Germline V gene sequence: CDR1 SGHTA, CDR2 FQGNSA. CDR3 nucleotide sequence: TGTGCCAGCAGCTTAGCCCAAACGACGGCTAACTATGGCTACACCTTC. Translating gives CASSLAQTTANYGYTF.

CDR3 DNA sequence: TGTGCCAGCAGTTTAAGTCCAGCCTTGGACACCATATATTTT. Translated, it gives CASSLSPALDTIYF. The rearrangement uses TRBV28 and TRBJ1-3; D is unresolved. This CDR3 has 14 residues. V was trimmed by 2 bases and J by 8 bases, leaving 13 bases between them. The V gene's germline CDR1 is MDHEN and CDR2 SYDVKM.

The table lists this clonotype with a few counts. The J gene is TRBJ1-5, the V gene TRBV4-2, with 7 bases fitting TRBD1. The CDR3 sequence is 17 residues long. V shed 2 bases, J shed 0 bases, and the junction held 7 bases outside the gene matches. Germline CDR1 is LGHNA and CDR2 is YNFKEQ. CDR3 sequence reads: CASSQIDRAYSNQPQHF. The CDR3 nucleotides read TGTGCCAGCAGCCAAATTGACAGGGCATATAGCAATCAGCCCCAGCATTTT.

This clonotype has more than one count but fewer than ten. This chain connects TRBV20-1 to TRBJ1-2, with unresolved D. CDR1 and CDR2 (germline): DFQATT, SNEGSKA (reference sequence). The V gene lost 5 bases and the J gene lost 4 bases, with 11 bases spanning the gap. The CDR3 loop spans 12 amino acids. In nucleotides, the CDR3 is TGCAGTGCTGAACCAGGAGGCTATGGCTACACCTTC. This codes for CSAEPGGYGYTF.

This CDR3 reads CSARARGNYGYTF. Written as DNA, the CDR3 is TGCAGTGCTAGAGCGCGGGGGAACTATGGCTACACCTTC. The V call is TRBV20-1, the J call TRBJ1-2, with D possibly matching TRBD1 (5 bases). CDR3 size: 13 residues. CDR1 DFQATT and CDR2 SNEGSKA come from the germline V gene (reference sequence). V dropped 1 base and J dropped 2 bases, with 8 bases sitting between them.

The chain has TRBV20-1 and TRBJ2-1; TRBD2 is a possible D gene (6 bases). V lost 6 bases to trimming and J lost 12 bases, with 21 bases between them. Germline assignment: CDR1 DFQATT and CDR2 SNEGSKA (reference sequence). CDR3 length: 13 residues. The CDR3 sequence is CSAKFVGGMSQFF. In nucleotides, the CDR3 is TGCAGTGCCAAATTCGTAGGCGGGATGTCGCAGTTCTTC.

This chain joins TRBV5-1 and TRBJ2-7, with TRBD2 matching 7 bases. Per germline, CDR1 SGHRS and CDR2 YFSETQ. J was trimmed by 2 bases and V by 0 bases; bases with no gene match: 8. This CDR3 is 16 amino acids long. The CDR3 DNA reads TGCGCCAGCAGCTTGGAAAGGCGGGAGCTCGCCTACGAGCAGTACTTC. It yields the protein CASSLERRELAYEQYF.

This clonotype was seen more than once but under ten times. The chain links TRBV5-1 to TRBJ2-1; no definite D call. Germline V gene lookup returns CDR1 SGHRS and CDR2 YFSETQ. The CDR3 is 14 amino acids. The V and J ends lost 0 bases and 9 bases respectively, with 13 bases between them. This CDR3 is CASSLGVSGSEQFF. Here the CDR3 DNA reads TGCGCCAGCAGCTTGGGGGTATCGGGCAGTGAGCAGTTCTTC.

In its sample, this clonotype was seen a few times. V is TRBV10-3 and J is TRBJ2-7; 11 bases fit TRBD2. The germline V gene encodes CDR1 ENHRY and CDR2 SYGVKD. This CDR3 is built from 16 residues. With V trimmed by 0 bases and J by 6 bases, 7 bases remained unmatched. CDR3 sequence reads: CAISESDSGRAGEQYF. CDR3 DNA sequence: TGTGCCATCAGTGAGTCGGATAGCGGGAGGGCCGGCGAGCAGTACTTC.

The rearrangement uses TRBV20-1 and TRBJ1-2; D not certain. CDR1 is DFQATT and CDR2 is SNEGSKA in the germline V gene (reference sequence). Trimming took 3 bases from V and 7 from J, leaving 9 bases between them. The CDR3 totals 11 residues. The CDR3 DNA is TGCAGTGCTAGCCCCCGGGTTGGCTACACCTTC. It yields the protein CSASPRVGYTF.

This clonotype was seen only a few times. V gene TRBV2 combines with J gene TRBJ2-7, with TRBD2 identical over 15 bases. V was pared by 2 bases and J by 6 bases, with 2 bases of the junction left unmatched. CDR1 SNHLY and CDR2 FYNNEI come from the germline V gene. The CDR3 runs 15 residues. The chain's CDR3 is CASSELGLAGGEQYF. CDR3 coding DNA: TGTGCCAGCAGTGAATTGGGACTAGCGGGAGGCGAGCAGTACTTC.

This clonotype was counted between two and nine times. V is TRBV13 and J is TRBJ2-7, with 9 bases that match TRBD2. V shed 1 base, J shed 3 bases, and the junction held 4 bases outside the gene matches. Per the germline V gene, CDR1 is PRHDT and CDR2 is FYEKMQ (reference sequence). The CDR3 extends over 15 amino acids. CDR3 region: CASSLVASGIYEQYF. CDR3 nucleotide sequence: TGTGCCAGCAGCTTAGTGGCTAGCGGGATCTACGAGCAGTACTTC.

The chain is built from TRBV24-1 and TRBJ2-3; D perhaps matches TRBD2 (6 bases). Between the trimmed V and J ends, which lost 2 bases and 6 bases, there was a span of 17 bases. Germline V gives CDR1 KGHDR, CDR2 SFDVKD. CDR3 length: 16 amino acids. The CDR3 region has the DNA TGTGCCACCAGTGATTCTTCGGGGGACGCCAGGGATACGCAGTATTTT. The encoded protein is CATSDSSGDARDTQYF.

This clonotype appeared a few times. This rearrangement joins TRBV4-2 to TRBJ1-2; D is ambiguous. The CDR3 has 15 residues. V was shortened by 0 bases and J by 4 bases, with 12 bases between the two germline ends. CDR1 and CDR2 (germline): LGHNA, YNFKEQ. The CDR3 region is CASSQDENMPYGYTF. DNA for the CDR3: TGTGCCAGCAGCCAAGACGAGAACATGCCCTATGGCTACACCTTC.